The 14 T cell receptor beta chains in this list originate from one sample, sequenced in a study of neurological immune-mediated disorders. In TCRdb, the 5' RACE reads were re-called with MiXCR into one record per CDR3 protein. The sample lists about 46,000 distinct CDR3 sequences; 10% to 13% were seen once. The specimen was PBMCs. These receptor sequences come from a man aged 70-80 years with HTLV-1-associated myelopathy (HAM/TSP).

This clonotype was counted ten times or more. The chain combines TRBV12-3 or TRBV12-4 with TRBJ2-1, with 8 bases fitting TRBD2. The CDR3 is made up of 16 amino acids. V was pared by 4 bases and J by 8 bases, with 13 bases of the junction left unmatched. DNA for the CDR3: TGTGCCAGCAGTTCCCCCCCCAGCGGGAGTGCGTATGAGCAGTTCTTC. Translating it yields CASSSPPSGSAYEQFF.

This clonotype appeared many times. This chain joins TRBV28 and TRBJ1-5; D perhaps matches TRBD1 (5 bases). V was pared by 2 bases and J by 0 bases, with 14 bases between. The CDR3 is 17 amino acids. Per the germline V gene, CDR1 is MDHEN and CDR2 is SYDVKM. In nucleotides, the CDR3 is TGTGCCAGCAGTTTAAGGGCAGGGTGGAATAGCAATCAGCCCCAGCATTTT. Protein sequence: CASSLRAGWNSNQPQHF.

This clonotype was picked up many times. This chain links TRBV4-2 with TRBJ2-5; 12 bases align to TRBD2. There are 17 residues in the CDR3. Looked up from germline, CDR1 is LGHNA and CDR2 is YNFKEQ. Trimming removed 1 base from V and 4 bases from J; junction bases left unmatched: 7. Written as DNA, the CDR3 is TGTGCCAGCAGCCAAGTGCGGACTAGCGGGAAGGGAGAGACCCAGTACTTC. This codes for CASSQVRTSGKGETQYF.

This clonotype appeared many times. The V call is TRBV5-6, the J call TRBJ1-1; D is ambiguous. The CDR3 contains 12 residues. The germline V gene has CDR1 SGHDT and CDR2 YYEEEE. V lost 4 bases, J lost 5 bases, and 9 bases lay in between. The CDR3 DNA is TGTGCCAGCAGCGAGCGTCGGACTGAAGCTTTCTTT. It translates to CASSERRTEAFF.

This clonotype was recorded at least ten times. The chain joins TRBV6-5 to TRBJ2-2, with 8 positions matching TRBD1. Germline lookup yields CDR1 MNHEY and CDR2 SVGAGI. The junction had 13 bases not matched to a gene; V was cut back by 7 bases and J by 6 bases. The CDR3 is 16 amino acids. In nucleotides, the CDR3 is TGTGCCAGCAAAGGCCCGGGACAGGCAGCAGCCGGGGAGCTGTTTTTT. It codes for CASKGPGQAAAGELFF.

This clonotype was counted at least ten times. The rearrangement uses TRBV11-1 and TRBJ2-7, with unresolved D. This CDR3 is 13 amino acids long. CDR1 is SGHAT, CDR2 FQDESV, per germline (reference sequence). V gave up 2 bases and J gave up 4 bases, with 9 bases separating them. The CDR3 sequence is CASSLQARYEQYF. The CDR3 bases are TGTGCCAGCAGCTTACAGGCTAGATACGAGCAGTACTTC.

The chain recombines TRBV12-3 or TRBV12-4 with TRBJ2-7, with D unresolved. V gave up 4 bases and J gave up 9 bases, with 13 bases separating them. CDR3 length equals 12 residues. DNA for the CDR3: TGTGCCAGCAGTTCGACTGGGAACGTGCAGTACTTC. Amino acids: CASSSTGNVQYF.

Turning to this clonotype: The junction does not match germline at one end; this may be a read error. The V and J genes are TRBV6-2 or TRBV6-3 and TRBJ2-2; maybe TRBD2 (5 bases). This CDR3 is built from 13 residues. Per the germline V gene, CDR1 is MNHEY and CDR2 is SVGEGT. The CDR3 protein is CASRGSNTGEMFF. CDR3 sequence (DNA): TGTGCCAGCAGGGGGTCGAACACCGGGGAGATGTTTTTT.

There are a few counts of this clonotype. The chain recombines TRBV7-2 with TRBJ2-5; D is ambiguous. The germline CDR1 and CDR2 sequences are SGHTA and FQGNSA. The V and J ends lost 1 base and 4 bases respectively, with 7 bases between them. CDR3 length equals 13 residues. The CDR3 here is CASSLGRVETQYF. The CDR3 nucleotides read TGTGCCAGCAGCTTAGGAAGGGTAGAGACCCAGTACTTC.

This clonotype was picked up many times. This chain links TRBV5-5 with TRBJ2-3; 9 bases map to TRBD1. This CDR3 spans 14 amino acids. The V and J ends lost 3 bases and 2 bases, in that order; junction bases with no gene match: 1. In germline, CDR1 is SGHKS, CDR2 YYEKEE (reference sequence). The CDR3 sequence is CASSWDRVTDTQYF. CDR3 coding DNA: TGTGCCAGCAGCTGGGACAGGGTCACAGATACGCAGTATTTT.

This clonotype has ten or more counts. This chain joins TRBV5-1 and TRBJ2-7, with D perhaps being TRBD1 or TRBD2 (6 bases each). V was cut by 0 bases and J by 6 bases, with 13 bases left in between. Germline assignment: CDR1 SGHRS and CDR2 YFSETQ. This CDR3 spans 14 amino acids. CDR3 DNA: TGCGCCAGCAGCTTGGACGGGGGCGGTGGCGAGCAGTACTTC. This sequence encodes CASSLDGGGGEQYF. Complete variable domain (other parts from reference TRBV5-1 and TRBJ2-7): KAGVTQTPRYLIKTRGQQVTLSCSPISGHRSVSWYQQTPGQGLQFLFEYFSETQRNKGNFPGRFSGRQFSNSRSEMNVSTLELGDSALYLCASSLDGGGGEQYFGPGTRLTVT.

This clonotype was counted at least ten times. CDR3 sequence reads: CASSPRGDGELFF. The CDR3 DNA reads as TGCGCCAGCAGCCCCCGGGGAGACGGGGAGCTGTTTTTT. The chain carries TRBV4-3 and TRBJ2-2, with D maybe TRBD2 (5 bases). Trimming shortened V by 4 bases and J by 7 bases, and 10 bases separated the two germline ends. CDR1 and CDR2 from the germline V gene are LGHNA and YSLEER. The CDR3 spans 13 residues.

This clonotype was counted at least ten times. The chain employs TRBV12-3 or TRBV12-4 and TRBJ1-5; possible D gene TRBD1, 6 bases. The CDR3 contains 14 residues. With 1 base removed from V and 3 bases from J, the gap between germline ends came to 7 bases. CDR3 bases: TGTGCCAGCAGTTTAGGGACAGACAATCAGCCCCAGCATTTT. Translated: CASSLGTDNQPQHF.

This clonotype has ten or more counts. V and J are TRBV27 and TRBJ2-2; 16 positions agree with TRBD2. Germline trimming cut 7 bases from V and 6 bases from J; bases unmatched to any gene: 8. Looked up from germline, CDR1 is MNHEY and CDR2 is SMNVEV (reference sequence). This CDR3 comprises 17 residues. CDR3 DNA: TGTGCCAGCATCGGGACTAGCGGGAGGGCCCTCCCCGGGGAGCTGTTTTTT. It translates to CASIGTSGRALPGELFF.